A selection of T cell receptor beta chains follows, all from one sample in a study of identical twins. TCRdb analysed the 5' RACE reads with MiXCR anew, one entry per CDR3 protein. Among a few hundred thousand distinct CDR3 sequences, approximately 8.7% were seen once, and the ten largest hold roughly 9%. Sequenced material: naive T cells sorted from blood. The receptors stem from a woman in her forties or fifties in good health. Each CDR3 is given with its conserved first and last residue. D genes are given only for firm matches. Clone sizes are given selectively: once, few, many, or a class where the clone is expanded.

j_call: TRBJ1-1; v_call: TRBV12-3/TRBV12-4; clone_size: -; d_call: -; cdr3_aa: CASTPQRRGLGRNTEAFF; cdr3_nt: TGTGCCAGCACCCCCCAAAGGAGGGGCTTAGGGAGAAACACTGAAGCTTTCTTT
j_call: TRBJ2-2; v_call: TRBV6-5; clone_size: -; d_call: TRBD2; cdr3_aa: CASSRTSGANTGELFF; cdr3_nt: TGTGCCAGCAGTAGGACTAGCGGGGCGAACACCGGGGAGCTGTTTTTT
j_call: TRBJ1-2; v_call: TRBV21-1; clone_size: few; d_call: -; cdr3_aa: CASSKGPPPTSYGYTF; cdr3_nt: TGTGCCAGCAGCAAAGGGCCGCCACCAACATCTTATGGCTACACCTTC
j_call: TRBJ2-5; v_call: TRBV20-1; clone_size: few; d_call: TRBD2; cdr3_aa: CSARALLGGRGETQYF; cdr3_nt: TGCAGTGCTAGAGCCCTTTTGGGCGGGAGAGGAGAGACCCAGTACTTC
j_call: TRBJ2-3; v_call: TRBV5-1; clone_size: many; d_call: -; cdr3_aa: CASSLGEEDTQYF; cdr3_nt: TGCGCCAGCAGCTTGGGCGAAGAGGATACGCAGTATTTT
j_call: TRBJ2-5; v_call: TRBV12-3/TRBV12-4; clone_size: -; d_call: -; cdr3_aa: CASRGRKTQYF; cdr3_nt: TGTGCCAGCAGAGGGAGGAAGACCCAGTACTTC
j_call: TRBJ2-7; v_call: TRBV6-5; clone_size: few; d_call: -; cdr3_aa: CASSRFSKSYEQYF; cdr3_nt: TGTGCCAGCAGTCGATTTAGCAAGTCCTACGAGCAGTACTTC
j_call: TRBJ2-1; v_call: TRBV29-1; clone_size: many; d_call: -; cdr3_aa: CSVDQLADNEQFF; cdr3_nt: TGCAGCGTTGACCAACTAGCCGACAATGAGCAGTTCTTC
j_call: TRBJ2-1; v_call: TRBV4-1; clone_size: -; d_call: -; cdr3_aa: CASSQGGTPYNEQFF; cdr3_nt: TGCGCCAGCAGCCAAGGGGGGACACCCTACAATGAGCAGTTCTTC
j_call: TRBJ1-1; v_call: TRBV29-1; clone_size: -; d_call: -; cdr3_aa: CSPEVQNTEAFF; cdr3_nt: TGCAGCCCTGAAGTCCAGAACACTGAAGCTTTCTTT
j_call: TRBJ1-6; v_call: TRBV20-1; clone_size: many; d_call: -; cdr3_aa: CSASEGTYNSPLHF; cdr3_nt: TGCAGTGCTAGTGAGGGGACTTATAATTCACCCCTCCACTTT
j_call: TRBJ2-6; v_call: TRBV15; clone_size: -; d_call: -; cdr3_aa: CATSRDLAFSDSGANVLTF; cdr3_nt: TGTGCCACCAGCAGAGATTTAGCCTTCTCGGACTCTGGGGCCAACGTCCTGACTTTC
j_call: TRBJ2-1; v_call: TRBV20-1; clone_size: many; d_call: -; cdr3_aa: CSARGRGSYNEQFF; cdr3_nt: TGCAGTGCTAGGGGGCGCGGGTCCTACAATGAGCAGTTCTTC
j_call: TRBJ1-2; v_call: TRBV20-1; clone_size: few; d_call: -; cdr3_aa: CSAPDGFYGYTF; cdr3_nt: TGCAGTGCTCCGGACGGATTCTATGGCTACACCTTC
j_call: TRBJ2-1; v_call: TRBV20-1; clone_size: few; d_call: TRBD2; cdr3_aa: CSARLLQRERGWNEQFF; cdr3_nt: TGCAGTGCTAGACTACTTCAGCGGGAGCGGGGTTGGAATGAGCAGTTCTTC
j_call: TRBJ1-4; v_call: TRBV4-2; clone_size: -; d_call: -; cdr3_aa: CASSQVQGLWANEKLFF; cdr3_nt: TGTGCCAGCAGCCAAGTACAGGGACTTTGGGCTAATGAAAAACTGTTTTTT
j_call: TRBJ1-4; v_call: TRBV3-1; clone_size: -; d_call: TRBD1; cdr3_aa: CASSQGTGVEKLFF; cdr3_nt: TGTGCCAGCAGCCAAGGGACAGGGGTTGAAAAACTGTTTTTT
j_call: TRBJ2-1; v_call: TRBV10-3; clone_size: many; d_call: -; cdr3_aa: CAISDGVNNKNSYNEQFF; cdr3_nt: TGTGCCATCAGTGACGGAGTCAACAACAAAAACTCCTACAATGAGCAGTTCTTC
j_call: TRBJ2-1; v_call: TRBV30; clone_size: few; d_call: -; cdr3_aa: CALSPGGRGYNEQFF; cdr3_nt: TGTGCCCTGTCACCGGGTGGGAGGGGGTACAATGAGCAGTTCTTC
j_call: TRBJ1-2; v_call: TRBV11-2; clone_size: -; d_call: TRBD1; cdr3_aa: CASSHTGDRVHGYTF; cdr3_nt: TGTGCCAGCAGCCACACAGGGGACAGGGTACATGGCTACACCTTC
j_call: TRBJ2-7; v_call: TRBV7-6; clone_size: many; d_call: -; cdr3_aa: CASSLQGDYEQYF; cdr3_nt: TGTGCCAGCAGCCTACAGGGCGACTACGAGCAGTACTTC
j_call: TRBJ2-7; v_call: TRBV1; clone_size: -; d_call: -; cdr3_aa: CTSSRVTGLAGPSYEQYF; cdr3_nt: TGCACCAGCAGCCGAGTGACGGGACTAGCGGGACCCTCCTACGAGCAGTACTTC
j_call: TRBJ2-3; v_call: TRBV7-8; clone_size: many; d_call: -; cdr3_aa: CASSPLGDTQYF; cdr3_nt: TGTGCCAGCAGCCCCCTTGGAGATACGCAGTATTTT
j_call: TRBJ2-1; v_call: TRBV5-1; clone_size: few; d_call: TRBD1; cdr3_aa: CASSIQGTGGSRPRSSSYNEQFF; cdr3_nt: TGCGCCAGCAGCATCCAAGGGACAGGGGGCTCGAGGCCCCGGTCAAGCTCCTACAATGAGCAGTTCTTC